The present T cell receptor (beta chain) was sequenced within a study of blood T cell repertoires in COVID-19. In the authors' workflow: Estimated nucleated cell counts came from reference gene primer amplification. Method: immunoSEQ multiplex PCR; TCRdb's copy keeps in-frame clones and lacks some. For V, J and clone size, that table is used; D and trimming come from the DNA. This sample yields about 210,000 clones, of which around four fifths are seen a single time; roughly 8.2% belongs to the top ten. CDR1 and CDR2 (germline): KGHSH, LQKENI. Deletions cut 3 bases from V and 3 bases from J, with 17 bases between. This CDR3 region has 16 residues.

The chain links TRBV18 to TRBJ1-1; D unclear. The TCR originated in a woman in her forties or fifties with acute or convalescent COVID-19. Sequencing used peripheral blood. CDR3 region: CASSPPPGIKDTEAFF. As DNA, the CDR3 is TGTGCCAGCTCACCCCCTCCGGGGATAAAGGACACTGAAGCTTTCTTT.